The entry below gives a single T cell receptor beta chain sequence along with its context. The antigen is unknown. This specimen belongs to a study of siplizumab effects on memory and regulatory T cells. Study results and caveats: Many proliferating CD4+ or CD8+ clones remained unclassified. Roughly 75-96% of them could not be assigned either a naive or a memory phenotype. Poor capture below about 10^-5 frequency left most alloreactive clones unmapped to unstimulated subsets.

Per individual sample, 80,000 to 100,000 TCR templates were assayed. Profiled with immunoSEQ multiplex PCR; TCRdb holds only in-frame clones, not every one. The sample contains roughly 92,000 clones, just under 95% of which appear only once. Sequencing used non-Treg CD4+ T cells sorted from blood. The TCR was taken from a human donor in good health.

This CDR3 reads CASSPKLSGLADTQYF. The CDR3 DNA sequence: TGTGCCAGCTCACCTAAACTATCGGGTTTAGCAGATACGCAGTATTTT. The chain combines TRBV18 with TRBJ2-3, with D hard to call. The germline V and J ends were trimmed by 3 bases and 4 bases, with 17 bases remaining between them. The V gene's germline CDR1 is KGHSH and CDR2 LQKENI. The CDR3 consists of 16 residues.